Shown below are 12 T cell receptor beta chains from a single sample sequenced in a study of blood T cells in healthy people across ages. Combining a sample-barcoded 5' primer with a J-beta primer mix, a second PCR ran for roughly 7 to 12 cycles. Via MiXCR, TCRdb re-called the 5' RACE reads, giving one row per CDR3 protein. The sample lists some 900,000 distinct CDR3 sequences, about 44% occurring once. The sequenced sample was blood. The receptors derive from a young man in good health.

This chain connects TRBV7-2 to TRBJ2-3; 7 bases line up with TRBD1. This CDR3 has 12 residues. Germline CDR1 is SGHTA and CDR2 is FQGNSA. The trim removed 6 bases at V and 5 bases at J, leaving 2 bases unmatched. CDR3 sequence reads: CASRTGIDTQYF. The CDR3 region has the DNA TGTGCCAGCAGGACAGGGATAGATACGCAGTATTTT. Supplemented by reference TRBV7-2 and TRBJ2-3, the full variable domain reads GAGVSQSPSNKVTEKGKDVELRCDPISGHTALYWYRQSLGQGLEFLIYFQGNSAPDKSGLPSDRFSAERTGGSVSTLTIQRTQQEDSAVYLCASRTGIDTQYFGPGTRLTVL.

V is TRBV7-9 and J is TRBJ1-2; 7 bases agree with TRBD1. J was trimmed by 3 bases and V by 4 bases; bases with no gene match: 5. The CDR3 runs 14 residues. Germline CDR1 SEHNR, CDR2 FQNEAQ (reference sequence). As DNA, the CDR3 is TGTGCCAGCAGCTCCGGACAGGTTGACTATGGCTACACCTTC. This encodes CASSSGQVDYGYTF. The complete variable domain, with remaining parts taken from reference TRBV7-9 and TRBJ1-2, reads DTGVSQNPRHKITKRGQNVTFRCDPISEHNRLYWYRQTLGQGPEFLTYFQNEAQLEKSRLLSDRFSAERPKGSFSTLEIQRTEQGDSAMYLCASSSGQVDYGYTFGSGTRLTVV.

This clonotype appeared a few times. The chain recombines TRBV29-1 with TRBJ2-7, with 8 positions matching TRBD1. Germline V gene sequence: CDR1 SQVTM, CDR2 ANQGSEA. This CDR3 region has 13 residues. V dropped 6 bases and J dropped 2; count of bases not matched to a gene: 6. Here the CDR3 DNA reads TGCAGCGTGATTAACAGGGGGACCTACGAGCAGTACTTC. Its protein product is CSVINRGTYEQYF.

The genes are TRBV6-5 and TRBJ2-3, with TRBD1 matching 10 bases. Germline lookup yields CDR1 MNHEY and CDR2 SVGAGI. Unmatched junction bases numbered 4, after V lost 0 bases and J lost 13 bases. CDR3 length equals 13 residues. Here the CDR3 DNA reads TGTGCCAGCAGTTACTCAGACAGGGGGCGAAAGTATTTT. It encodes CASSYSDRGRKYF.

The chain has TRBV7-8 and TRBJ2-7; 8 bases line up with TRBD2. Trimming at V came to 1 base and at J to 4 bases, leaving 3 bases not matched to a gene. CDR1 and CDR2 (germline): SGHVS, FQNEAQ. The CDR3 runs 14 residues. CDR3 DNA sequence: TGTGCCAGCAGCTTAGATTCGGGGGGGTACGAGCAGTACTTC. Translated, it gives CASSLDSGGYEQYF.

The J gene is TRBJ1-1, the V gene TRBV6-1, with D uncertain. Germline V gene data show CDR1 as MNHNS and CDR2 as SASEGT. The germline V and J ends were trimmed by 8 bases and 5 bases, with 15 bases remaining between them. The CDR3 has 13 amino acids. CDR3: CASGTEAGTEAFF. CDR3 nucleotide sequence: TGTGCCAGCGGAACCGAAGCGGGAACTGAAGCTTTCTTT.

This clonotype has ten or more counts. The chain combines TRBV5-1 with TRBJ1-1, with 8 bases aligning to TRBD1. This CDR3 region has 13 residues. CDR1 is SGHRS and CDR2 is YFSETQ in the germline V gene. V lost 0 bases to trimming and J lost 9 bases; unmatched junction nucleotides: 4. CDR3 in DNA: TGCGCCAGCAGCTTGGGAGACAGGGGCAAAGCTTTCTTT. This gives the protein CASSLGDRGKAFF.

The CDR3 DNA follows: TGTGCCAGCAGTCAAGAGGAAACAACTAATGAAAAACTGTTTTTT. Translated, it gives CASSQEETTNEKLFF. V is TRBV2 and J is TRBJ1-4; D remains unclear. CDR1 is SNHLY and CDR2 is FYNNEI in the germline V gene. CDR3 length: 15 amino acids. V was clipped by 5 bases and J by 0 bases, with 10 bases between them. Filled out from reference TRBV2 and TRBJ1-4, the complete variable domain reads EPEVTQTPSHQVTQMGQEVILRCVPISNHLYFYWYRQILGQKVEFLVSFYNNEISEKSEIFDDQFSVERPDGSNFTLKIRSTKLEDSAMYFCASSQEETTNEKLFFGSGTQLSVL.

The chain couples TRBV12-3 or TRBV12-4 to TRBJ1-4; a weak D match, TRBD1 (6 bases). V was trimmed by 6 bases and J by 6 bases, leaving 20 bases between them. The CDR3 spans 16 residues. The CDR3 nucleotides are TGTGCCAGCAGCCCCCGGCACAGGGCGGGATATGAAAAACTGTTTTTT. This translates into CASSPRHRAGYEKLFF.

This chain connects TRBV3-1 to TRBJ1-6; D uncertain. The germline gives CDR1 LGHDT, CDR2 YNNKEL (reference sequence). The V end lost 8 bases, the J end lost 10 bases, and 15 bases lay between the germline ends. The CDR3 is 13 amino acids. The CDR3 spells CASGGDHGSPLHF. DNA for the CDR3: TGTGCCAGCGGCGGAGACCACGGCTCACCCCTCCACTTT.

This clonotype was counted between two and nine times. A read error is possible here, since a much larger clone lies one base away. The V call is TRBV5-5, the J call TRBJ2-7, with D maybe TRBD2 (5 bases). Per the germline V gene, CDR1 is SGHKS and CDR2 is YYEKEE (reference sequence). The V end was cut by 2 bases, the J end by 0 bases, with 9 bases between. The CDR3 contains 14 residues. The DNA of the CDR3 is TGTGCCAGCAGCTTACGGGAAAGCTCCTACGAGCAGTACTTC. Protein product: CASSLRESSYEQYF.

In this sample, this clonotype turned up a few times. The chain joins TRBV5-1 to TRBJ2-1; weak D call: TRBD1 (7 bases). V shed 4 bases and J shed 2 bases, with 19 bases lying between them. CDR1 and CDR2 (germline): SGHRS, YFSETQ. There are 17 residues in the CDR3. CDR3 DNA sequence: TGCGCCAGCAGCCTCACGGACCAGGGGGGCACCTACAATGAGCAGTTCTTC. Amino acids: CASSLTDQGGTYNEQFF.